This T cell receptor beta chain was obtained from a study of T-cell memory formation after mild COVID-19. V was shortened by 6 bases and J by 2 bases, with 17 bases between the two germline ends. Germline values: CDR1 KGHSH, CDR2 LQKENI. The CDR3 sequence is 15 residues long. TCRdb reprocessed the 5' RACE reads with MiXCR, giving one entry per CDR3 protein. The sample carries about 140,000 distinct CDR3 sequences, roughly 13% recorded once. Notes on this clonotype: Its matching antigen is unknown.

Findings of the study overall: Pre-infection memory carried some responding clones, suggesting that cross-reactive memory joined.

The clonotype originates from an adult woman who had mild COVID-19 (a few samples of this study predate the infection). Cell type and time point are not known. Sequenced material: PBMCs or a T cell subset sorted from them (not recorded which). V and J are TRBV18 and TRBJ2-7; D is perhaps TRBD1 (6 bases). CDR3 amino acids: CASSPTGPLTYEQYF. The CDR3 region has the DNA TGTGCCAGCTCTCCGACAGGACCACTAACCTACGAGCAGTACTTC. The variable domain in full, completed from reference TRBV18 and TRBJ2-7, reads NAGVMQNPRHLVRRRGQEARLRCSPMKGHSHVYWYRQLPEEGLKFMVYLQKENIIDESGMPKERFSAEFPKEGPSILRIQQVVRGDSAAYFCASSPTGPLTYEQYFGPGTRLTVT.